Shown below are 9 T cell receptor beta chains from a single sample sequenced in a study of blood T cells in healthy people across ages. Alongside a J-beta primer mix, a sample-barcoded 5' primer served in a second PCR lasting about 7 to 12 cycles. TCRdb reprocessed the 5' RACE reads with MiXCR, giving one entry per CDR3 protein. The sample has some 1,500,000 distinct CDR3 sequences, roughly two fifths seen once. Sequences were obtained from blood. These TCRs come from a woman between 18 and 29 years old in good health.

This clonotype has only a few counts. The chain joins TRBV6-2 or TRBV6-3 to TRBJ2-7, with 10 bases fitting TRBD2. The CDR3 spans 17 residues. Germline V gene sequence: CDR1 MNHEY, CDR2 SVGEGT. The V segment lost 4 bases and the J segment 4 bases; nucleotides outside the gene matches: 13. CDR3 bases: TGTGCCAGCAGTTCACCGACTCAACTAGCGGGAAAGTACGAGCAGTACTTC. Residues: CASSSPTQLAGKYEQYF.

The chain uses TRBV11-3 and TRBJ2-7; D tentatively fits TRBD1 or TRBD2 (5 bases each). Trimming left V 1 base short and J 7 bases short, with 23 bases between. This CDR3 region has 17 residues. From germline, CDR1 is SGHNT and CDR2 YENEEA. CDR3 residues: CASSLGSGLREPNEQYF. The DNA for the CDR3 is TGTGCCAGCAGCTTAGGCTCCGGACTCAGGGAACCGAATGAGCAGTACTTC.

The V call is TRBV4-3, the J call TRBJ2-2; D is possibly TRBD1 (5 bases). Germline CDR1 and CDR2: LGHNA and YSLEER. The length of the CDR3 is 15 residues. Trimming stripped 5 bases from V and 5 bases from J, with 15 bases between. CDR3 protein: CASSKGVQGTGELFF. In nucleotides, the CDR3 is TGCGCCAGCAGCAAAGGAGTCCAGGGTACCGGGGAGCTGTTTTTT.

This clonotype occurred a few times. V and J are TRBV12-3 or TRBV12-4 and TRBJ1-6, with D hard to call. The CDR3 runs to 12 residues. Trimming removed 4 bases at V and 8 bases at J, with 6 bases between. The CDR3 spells CASSWGDSPLHF. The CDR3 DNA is TGTGCCAGCAGTTGGGGTGATTCACCCCTCCACTTT.

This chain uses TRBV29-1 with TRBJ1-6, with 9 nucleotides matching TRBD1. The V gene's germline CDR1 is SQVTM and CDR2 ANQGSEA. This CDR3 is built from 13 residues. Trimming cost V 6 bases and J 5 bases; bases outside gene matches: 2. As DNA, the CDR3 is TGCAGCGTAGGGACAGGGAATAATTCACCCCTCCACTTT. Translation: CSVGTGNNSPLHF.

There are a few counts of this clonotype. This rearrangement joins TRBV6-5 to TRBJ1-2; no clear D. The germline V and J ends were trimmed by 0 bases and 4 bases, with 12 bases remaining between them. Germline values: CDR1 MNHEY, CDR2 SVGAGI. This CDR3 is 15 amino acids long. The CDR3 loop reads CASSYSLSPSYGYTF. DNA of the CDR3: TGTGCCAGCAGTTACTCGCTTTCCCCCTCCTATGGCTACACCTTC.

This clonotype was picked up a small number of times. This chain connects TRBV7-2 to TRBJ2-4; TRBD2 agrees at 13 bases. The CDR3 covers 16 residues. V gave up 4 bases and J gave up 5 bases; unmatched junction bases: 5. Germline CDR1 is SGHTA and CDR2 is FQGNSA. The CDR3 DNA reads TGTGCCAGCAGCTCACTAGCGGGAGGGCCCCAAAACATTCAGTACTTC. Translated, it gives CASSSLAGGPQNIQYF.

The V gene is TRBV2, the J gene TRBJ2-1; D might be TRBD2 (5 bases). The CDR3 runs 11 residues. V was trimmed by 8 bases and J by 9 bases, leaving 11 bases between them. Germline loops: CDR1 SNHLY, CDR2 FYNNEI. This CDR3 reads CASDWGVEQFF. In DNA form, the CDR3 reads TGTGCCAGCGATTGGGGAGTTGAGCAGTTCTTC.

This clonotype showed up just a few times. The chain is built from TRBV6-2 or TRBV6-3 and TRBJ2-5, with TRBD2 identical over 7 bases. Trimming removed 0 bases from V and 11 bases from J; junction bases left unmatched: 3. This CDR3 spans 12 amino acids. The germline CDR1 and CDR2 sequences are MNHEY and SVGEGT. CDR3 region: CASSYSRREQYF. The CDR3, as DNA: TGTGCCAGCAGTTACTCGAGGCGGGAGCAGTACTTC.